These 29 T cell receptor beta chains share one sample of origin, sequenced in a study of blood T cell repertoires in COVID-19. Repertoires were generated with immunoSEQ multiplex PCR, while TCRdb's copy carries only in-frame clones and drops some. Here the sample spans roughly 150,000 clones, approximately 83% being singletons. Sequencing was carried out using peripheral blood. The receptors were gathered from a woman aged 80 or older with acute or convalescent COVID-19.

The V call is TRBV14, the J call TRBJ1-6; TRBD1 matches 7 bases. The length of the CDR3 is 14 residues. Germline V lookup: CDR1 SGHDN, CDR2 FVKESK. J gave up 6 bases and V 3 bases, and 2 bases lay outside the gene matches. The CDR3 loop is CASSHRQGNSPLHF. In DNA, the CDR3 is TGTGCCAGCAGCCACCGACAGGGTAATTCACCCCTCCACTTT.

V is TRBV6-5 and J is TRBJ1-1; 8 bases are a match to TRBD1. Per the germline V gene, CDR1 is MNHEY and CDR2 is SVGAGI. The CDR3 has 15 residues. Germline trimming cut 2 bases from V and 2 bases from J; bases unmatched to any gene: 4. CDR3 sequence: CASSYRGQGNTEAFF. The CDR3 DNA reads TGTGCCAGCAGTTACCGAGGACAGGGCAACACTGAAGCTTTCTTT.

The chain employs TRBV18 and TRBJ2-7; D might be TRBD2 (5 bases). V dropped 4 bases and J dropped 6 bases, with 16 bases sitting between them. The CDR3 spans 14 residues. Germline V gene sequence: CDR1 KGHSH, CDR2 LQKENI. The CDR3 sequence is CASSLRGGAAEQYF. Here the CDR3 DNA reads TGTGCCAGCTCACTCCGAGGAGGAGCGGCCGAGCAGTACTTC.

The gene calls are TRBV15 and TRBJ1-1; D is perhaps TRBD1 (5 bases). Trimming took off 5 bases at V and 4 bases at J, with 17 bases between the two ends. Germline CDR1 reads LNHNV; CDR2 reads YYDKDF (reference sequence). The CDR3 covers 15 residues. CDR3 sequence reads: CATSVRLGGSTEAFF. The DNA of the CDR3 is TGTGCCACCAGCGTAAGATTGGGGGGTTCCACTGAAGCTTTCTTT. The full variable domain, completed using reference TRBV15 and TRBJ1-1, is DAMVIQNPRYQVTQFGKPVTLSCSQTLNHNVMYWYQQKSSQAPKLLFHYYDKDFNNEADTPDNFQSRRPNTSFCFLDIRSPGLGDTAMYLCATSVRLGGSTEAFFGQGTRLTVV.

This clone was detected only a few times. V and J are TRBV7-8 and TRBJ2-7, with 7 bases matching TRBD1. Germline trimming cut 2 bases from V and 2 bases from J; bases unmatched to any gene: 0. The length of the CDR3 is 13 residues. Looked up from germline, CDR1 is SGHVS and CDR2 is FQNEAQ. CDR3 DNA sequence: TGTGCCAGCAGCTTACAGGGGGCCTACGAGCAGTACTTC. This gives the protein CASSLQGAYEQYF.

This chain uses TRBV6-1 with TRBJ1-2; 8 nucleotides match TRBD1. J gave up 5 bases and V 2 bases, and 1 base lay outside the gene matches. Germline V gene data show CDR1 as MNHNS and CDR2 as SASEGT. CDR3 length: 13 residues. CDR3 nucleotide sequence: TGTGCCAGCAGTGAAACAGGGGGGTATGGCTACACCTTC. As protein: CASSETGGYGYTF.

The chain recombines TRBV9 with TRBJ2-1; D remains ambiguous. This CDR3 spans 13 amino acids. Germline V lookup: CDR1 SGDLS, CDR2 YYNGEE. The germline V and J ends were trimmed by 10 bases and 4 bases, with 15 bases remaining between them. The CDR3 spells CAPAAVPYNEQFF. CDR3 nucleotide sequence: TGTGCCCCGGCGGCTGTCCCGTACAATGAGCAGTTCTTC.

This clone was observed a handful of times. The chain joins TRBV30 to TRBJ2-7; no definite D call. The CDR3 is made up of 10 amino acids. Trimming shortened V by 5 bases and J by 6 bases, and 8 bases separated the two germline ends. Germline assignment: CDR1 GTSNPN and CDR2 SVGIG (reference sequence). The CDR3 region is CAWGYSEQYF. The CDR3 DNA reads as TGTGCCTGGGGATACAGCGAGCAGTACTTC.

This clone was detected only once. The sample carries other DNA sequences with the same CDR3. The chain uses TRBV7-9 and TRBJ2-5, with D unresolved. V was pared by 3 bases and J by 5 bases, with 7 bases between. CDR1 SEHNR and CDR2 FQNEAQ come from the germline V gene (reference sequence). The CDR3 consists of 12 residues. The CDR3 reads CASSFNGETQYF. The CDR3 coding sequence is TGTGCCAGCAGCTTCAACGGGGAGACCCAGTACTTC.

A single count supports this clone. This chain connects TRBV10-1 to TRBJ2-3; 11 nucleotides align to TRBD2. This CDR3 contains 16 residues. Germline CDR1 reads WNHNN; CDR2 reads SYGVQD (reference sequence). After removal of 2 bases from V and 6 bases from J, the junction contained 7 bases not matched to a gene. CDR3 DNA sequence: TGCGCCAGCAGTGAGAGAGAACTAGCGGGAGAGGATACGCAGTATTTT. Encoded protein: CASSERELAGEDTQYF.

The chain uses TRBV19 and TRBJ1-2; maybe TRBD1 (5 bases). This CDR3 comprises 15 residues. Trimming cost V 5 bases and J 0 bases, with 13 bases left between them. CDR1 LNHDA and CDR2 SQIVND come from the germline V gene (reference sequence). Written as DNA, the CDR3 is TGTGCCAGTAGTCCAACGACAGCGCCTAACTATGGCTACACCTTC. Translating it yields CASSPTTAPNYGYTF. The variable domain in full, completed from reference TRBV19 and TRBJ1-2, reads DGGITQSPKYLFRKEGQNVTLSCEQNLNHDAMYWYRQDPGQGLRLIYYSQIVNDFQKGDIAEGYSVSREKKESFPLTVTSAQKNPTAFYLCASSPTTAPNYGYTFGSGTRLTVV.

The gene calls are TRBV25-1 and TRBJ2-1, with TRBD2 as a possible D gene (6 bases). Trimming removed 9 bases at V and 3 bases at J, with 15 bases between. Germline V CDR1 and CDR2: MGHDK, SYGVNS. CDR3 size: 14 residues. The CDR3 region is CASARRANYNEQFF. In nucleotides, the CDR3 is TGTGCCAGTGCTAGGAGGGCCAACTACAATGAGCAGTTCTTC.

The chain couples TRBV19 to TRBJ2-1; D perhaps matches TRBD2 (6 bases). V was pared by 5 bases and J by 4 bases, with 12 bases between. This CDR3 comprises 14 residues. Germline V gene sequence: CDR1 LNHDA, CDR2 SQIVND (reference sequence). CDR3 bases: TGTGCCAGTAGTGGTAGCGGAGGTTACAATGAGCAGTTCTTC. Translating gives CASSGSGGYNEQFF.

A single count supports this clone. V and J are TRBV13 and TRBJ2-3; 7 bases match TRBD2. The germline CDR1 and CDR2 sequences are PRHDT and FYEKMQ (reference sequence). This CDR3 region has 17 residues. The V segment lost 3 bases and the J segment 5 bases; nucleotides outside the gene matches: 14. CDR3 nucleotide sequence: TGTGCCAGCAGCTTCCAAGAAATGGGAGGGCTGGAAGATACGCAGTATTTT. Translated: CASSFQEMGGLEDTQYF. Full variable domain (rest looked up from reference TRBV13 and TRBJ2-3): AAGVIQSPRHLIKEKRETATLKCYPIPRHDTVYWYQQGPGQDPQFLISFYEKMQSDKGSIPDRFSAQQFSDYHSELNMSSLELGDSALYFCASSFQEMGGLEDTQYFGPGTRLTVL.

This chain uses TRBV20-1 with TRBJ2-7; no definite D call. CDR1 is DFQATT and CDR2 is SNEGSKA in the germline V gene (reference sequence). The V end was cut by 5 bases, the J end by 6 bases, with 11 bases between. This CDR3 is built from 11 residues. CDR3 region: CSAPLGFEQYF. The CDR3 DNA is TGCAGTGCTCCCTTGGGCTTCGAGCAGTACTTC.

In DNA, the CDR3 is TGTGCCAGTAGTATAGCCCAGGGCACAGATACGCAGTATTTT. Translating it yields CASSIAQGTDTQYF. The chain employs TRBV19 and TRBJ2-3, with D uncertain. The V end lost 1 base, the J end lost 1 base, and 6 bases lay between the germline ends. The germline CDR1 and CDR2 sequences are LNHDA and SQIVND (reference sequence). The CDR3 is 14 amino acids.

The chain links TRBV5-5 to TRBJ2-3; 8 positions match TRBD2. The CDR3 contains 15 residues. Per germline, CDR1 SGHKS and CDR2 YYEKEE (reference sequence). With 0 bases clipped from V and 2 bases from J, the junction kept 2 bases outside the gene matches. CDR3 loop: CASSLGGGLTDTQYF. The CDR3 coding sequence is TGTGCCAGCAGCTTGGGCGGGGGGCTCACAGATACGCAGTATTTT.

This chain links TRBV9 with TRBJ2-3, with 10 bases lining up with TRBD2. This CDR3 is 17 amino acids long. Germline V lookup: CDR1 SGDLS, CDR2 YYNGEE. Trimming at V came to 2 bases and at J to 0 bases, leaving 6 bases not matched to a gene. CDR3 protein: CASSVGSGGPSTDTQYF. In nucleotides, the CDR3 is TGTGCCAGCAGCGTGGGTAGCGGGGGGCCAAGCACAGATACGCAGTATTTT.

This clone has only one observation. V usage is TRBV27 and J usage is TRBJ2-2; D possibly corresponds to TRBD1 (6 bases). The CDR3 has 15 amino acids. Germline CDR1 and CDR2: MNHEY and SMNVEV (reference sequence). V lost 3 bases to trimming and J lost 2 bases, with 10 bases between them. The CDR3 DNA reads as TGTGCCAGCAGTTTTCAGGGGCGAAACACCGGGGAGCTGTTTTTT. Translation gives CASSFQGRNTGELFF.

This chain connects TRBV21-1 to TRBJ1-4; the DNA was not used to check the table's D call, TRBD1. TRBV21-1 is a known pseudogene. The CDR3 spans 19 residues. CDR3: CASSAQRGGQGHHNEKLFF. The CDR3 nucleotides are TGTGCCAGCAGCGCCCAAAGGGGGGGACAGGGGCACCATAATGAAAAACTGTTTTTT.

The chain combines TRBV19 with TRBJ2-2, with 15 bases matching TRBD2. From germline, CDR1 is LNHDA and CDR2 SQIVND (reference sequence). The CDR3 extends over 15 amino acids. Germline trimming cut 10 bases from V and 7 bases from J; bases unmatched to any gene: 7. The CDR3 DNA reads as TGTGCCACCTCGGGACTAGCGGGAGGCGACGGGGAGCTGTTTTTT. Translated: CATSGLAGGDGELFF.

The V and J genes are TRBV5-1 and TRBJ2-3, with TRBD2 as a possible D gene (6 bases). The V gene's germline CDR1 is SGHRS and CDR2 YFSETQ. V lost 4 bases and J lost 10, with 19 bases in between. CDR3 size: 14 residues. DNA for the CDR3: TGCGCCAGCAGCCATCGGACATCGGGGACTGCGCAGTATTTT. It codes for CASSHRTSGTAQYF.

Remarks on this clone: The sample holds other DNA sequences that translate to the same CDR3. The chain couples TRBV30 to TRBJ1-1; no clear D gene. Germline CDR1 is GTSNPN and CDR2 is SVGIG (reference sequence). Trimming took 4 bases from V and 0 from J, leaving 6 bases between them. This CDR3 is built from 12 residues. The CDR3 reads CAWNRVNTEAFF. The CDR3 DNA follows: TGTGCCTGGAACAGAGTGAACACTGAAGCTTTCTTT.

This chain joins TRBV20-1 and TRBJ2-1, with D unclear. Germline-derived CDR1 and CDR2 are DFQATT and SNEGSKA (reference sequence). The CDR3 length is 11 residues. Trimming took 7 bases from V and 6 from J, leaving 10 bases between them. DNA of the CDR3: TGCAGTGGGAGACTGGGCAATGAGCAGTTCTTC. It translates to CSGRLGNEQFF.

This chain links TRBV5-1 with TRBJ1-1, with 7 positions matching TRBD1. There are 17 residues in the CDR3. Germline CDR1 reads SGHRS; CDR2 reads YFSETQ. Trimming took 3 bases from V and 4 from J; bases not matched to a gene: 15. The CDR3 protein is CASSSEVTGRQGTEAFF. CDR3 coding DNA: TGCGCCAGCAGCTCGGAGGTGACAGGGAGGCAAGGCACTGAAGCTTTCTTT.

The chain combines TRBV11-1 with TRBJ2-2, with D possibly matching TRBD2 (6 bases). The CDR3 is made up of 15 amino acids. V lost 8 bases to trimming and J lost 2 bases, with 15 bases between them. Germline assignment: CDR1 SGHAT and CDR2 FQDESV (reference sequence). The CDR3 sequence is CASSGPGLNTGELFF. CDR3 in DNA: TGTGCCAGCTCCGGGCCGGGACTTAACACCGGGGAGCTGTTTTTT.

This chain joins TRBV5-1 and TRBJ2-7; 13 nucleotides line up with TRBD2. The CDR3 extends over 15 amino acids. V shed 4 bases and J 6 bases; nucleotides not matched to a gene: 7. Germline V CDR1 and CDR2: SGHRS, YFSETQ. CDR3 sequence reads: CASSPGLAGVAEQYF. The DNA for the CDR3 is TGCGCCAGCAGCCCTGGACTAGCGGGAGTGGCCGAGCAGTACTTC.

The chain links TRBV11-2 to TRBJ2-1; 11 bases fit TRBD2. Losses at the gene ends were 1 base for V and 9 bases for J; bases not matched to a gene: 5. CDR1 and CDR2 (germline): SGHAT, FQNNGV. The CDR3 has 15 amino acids. CDR3 DNA: TGTGCCAGCAGCTTAGTCCTAGCGGGAGGCAGTGAGCAGTTCTTC. Translated: CASSLVLAGGSEQFF.

This clone was seen once. The chain has TRBV6-9 and TRBJ1-5, with TRBD1 matching over 9 bases. The V segment lost 4 bases and the J segment 3 bases; nucleotides outside the gene matches: 1. The CDR3 has 14 amino acids. CDR1 and CDR2 from the germline V gene are MNHGY and SVAAGI. The CDR3 DNA sequence: TGTGCCAGCAGTTCACAGGGGGCCAATCAGCCCCAGCATTTT. This encodes CASSSQGANQPQHF.